This T cell receptor (beta chain) comes out of a study of T cells after yellow fever vaccination. TCR cDNA, made by 5'RACE template switching, carried an added universal primer site and UMIs. TCRdb re-derived calls from the 5' RACE reads in MiXCR, one entry per CDR3 protein. Found here are fewer than 150,000 distinct CDR3 sequences, less than 9.5% of them singletons; the top ten hold roughly 0.73%. This clonotype was detected many times. Its antigen is undetermined. Germline V gene data show CDR1 as ENHRY and CDR2 as SYGVKD. Trimming removed 0 bases from V and 3 bases from J, with 7 bases in between. The CDR3 has 14 amino acids. Findings and limits, study-wide: Weaker in magnitude, the secondary response showed a faster peak on day 5 versus 15. The CD4 compartment and the CD8 compartment contained a small share of clonotypes in common.

Sequenced material: CD4+ T cells sorted from PBMCs, taken 5 days after the yellow fever booster vaccination. This chain joins TRBV10-3 and TRBJ2-3, with a weak D call TRBD1 (5 bases). The receptor was derived from a man under 40 who received the YFV17D yellow fever vaccine. The CDR3 sequence is CAISESQGTDTQYF. The CDR3 nucleotides read TGTGCCATCAGTGAGTCCCAGGGAACAGATACGCAGTATTTT.